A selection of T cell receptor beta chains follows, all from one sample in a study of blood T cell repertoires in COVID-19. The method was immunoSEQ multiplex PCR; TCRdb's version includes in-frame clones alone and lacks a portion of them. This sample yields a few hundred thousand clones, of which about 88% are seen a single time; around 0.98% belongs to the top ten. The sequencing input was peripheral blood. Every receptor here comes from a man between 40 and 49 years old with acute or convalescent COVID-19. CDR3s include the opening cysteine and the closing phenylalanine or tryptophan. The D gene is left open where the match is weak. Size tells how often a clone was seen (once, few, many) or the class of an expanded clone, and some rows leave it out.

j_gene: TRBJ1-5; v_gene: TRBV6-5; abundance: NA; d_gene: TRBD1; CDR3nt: TGTGCCAGCATCCCGACAGGGAATAGCAATCAGCCCCAGCATTTT; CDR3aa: CASIPTGNSNQPQHF
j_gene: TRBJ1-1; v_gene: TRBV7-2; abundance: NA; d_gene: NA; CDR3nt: TGTGCCAGCAGCGGATCAGACTCTGGGAACACTGAAGCTTTCTTT; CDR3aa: CASSGSDSGNTEAFF
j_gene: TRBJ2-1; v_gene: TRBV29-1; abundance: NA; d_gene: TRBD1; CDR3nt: TGCAGCACGAAGGGACAGGGGATCCACAATGAGCAGTTCTTC; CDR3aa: CSTKGQGIHNEQFF
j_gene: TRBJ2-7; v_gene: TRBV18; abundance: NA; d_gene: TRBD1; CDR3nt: TGTGCCAGCTCAGCCCGACAGGGCTTCTCCTACGAGCAGTACTTC; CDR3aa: CASSARQGFSYEQYF
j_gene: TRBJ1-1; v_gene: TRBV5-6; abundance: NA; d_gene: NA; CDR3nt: TGTGCCAGCAGCTTAGGATCGGCGAGGAGAGCGGGCACTGAAGCTTTCTTT; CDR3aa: CASSLGSARRAGTEAFF
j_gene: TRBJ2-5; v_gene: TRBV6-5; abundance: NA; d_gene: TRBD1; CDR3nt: TGTGCCAGCAGTTTGGGACAGGGGGACGGAGAGACCCAGTACTTC; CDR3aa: CASSLGQGDGETQYF
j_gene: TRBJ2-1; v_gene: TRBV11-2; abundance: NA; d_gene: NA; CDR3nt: TGTGCCAGCAGCCATGGGTTCCAGGGGCGGAATGAGCAGTTCTTC; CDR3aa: CASSHGFQGRNEQFF
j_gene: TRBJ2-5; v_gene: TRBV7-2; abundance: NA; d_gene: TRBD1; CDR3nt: TGTGCCAGCAGCTTAGGAGCTACAGGGGTGTCACAAGAGACCCAGTACTTC; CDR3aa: CASSLGATGVSQETQYF
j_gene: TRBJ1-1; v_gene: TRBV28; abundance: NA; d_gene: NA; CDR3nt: TGTGCCAGCAGTTTCGGGTGGGGGGGTACTGAAGCTTTCTTT; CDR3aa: CASSFGWGGTEAFF
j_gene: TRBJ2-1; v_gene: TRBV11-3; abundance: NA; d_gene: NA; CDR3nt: TGTGCCAGCAGCCTATTTAGCGAAGGTGAGCAGTTCTTC; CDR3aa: CASSLFSEGEQFF
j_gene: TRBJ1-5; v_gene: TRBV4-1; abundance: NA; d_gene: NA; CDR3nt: TGCGCCAGCAGCCAACATCAGGGAGGGGAGAATCAGCCCCAGCATTTT; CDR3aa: CASSQHQGGENQPQHF
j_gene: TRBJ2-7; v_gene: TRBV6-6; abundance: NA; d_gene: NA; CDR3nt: TGTGCCAGCAGTGGGCCTTCCACTGTATACGAGCAGTACTTC; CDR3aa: CASSGPSTVYEQYF
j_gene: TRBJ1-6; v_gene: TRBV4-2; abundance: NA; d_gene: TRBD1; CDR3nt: TGTGCCAGCAGCCAAGAGCCCAGGGGGGTTAAGTTGGATTCACCCCTCCACTTT; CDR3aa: CASSQEPRGVKLDSPLHF
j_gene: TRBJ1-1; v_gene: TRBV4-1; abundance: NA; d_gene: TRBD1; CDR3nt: TGCGCCAGCAGCCAGAGAACAGGGGGCAGTACTGAAGCTTTCTTT; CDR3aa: CASSQRTGGSTEAFF
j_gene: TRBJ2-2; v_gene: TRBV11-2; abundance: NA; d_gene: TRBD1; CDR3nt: TGTGCCAGCAGCTTGGTTGAGGGGGCCCCCACCGGGGAGCTGTTTTTT; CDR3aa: CASSLVEGAPTGELFF
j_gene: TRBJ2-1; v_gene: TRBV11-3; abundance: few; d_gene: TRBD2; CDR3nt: TGTGCCAGCAGCTTAAATACGGGGGGGATCTACAATGAGCAGTTCTTC; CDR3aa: CASSLNTGGIYNEQFF
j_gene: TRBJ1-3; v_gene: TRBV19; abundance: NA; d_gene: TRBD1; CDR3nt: TGTGCCAGTAGTACTCACAGGGGTTCTGGAAACACCATATATTTT; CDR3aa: CASSTHRGSGNTIYF
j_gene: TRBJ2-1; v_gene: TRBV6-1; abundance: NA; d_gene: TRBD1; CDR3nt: TGTGCCAGCAGTGCGAGAAGAGCGGGACAGGGTCCCAATGAGCAGTTCTTC; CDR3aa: CASSARRAGQGPNEQFF
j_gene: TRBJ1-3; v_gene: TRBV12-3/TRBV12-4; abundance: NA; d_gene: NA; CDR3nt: TGTGCCAGCAGTTCGACAGTTACAAACACCATATATTTT; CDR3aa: CASSSTVTNTIYF
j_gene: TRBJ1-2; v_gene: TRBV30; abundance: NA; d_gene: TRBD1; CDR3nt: TGTGCCTGGAGTCCAACAGGGGTGCGGGGCTACACCTTC; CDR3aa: CAWSPTGVRGYTF
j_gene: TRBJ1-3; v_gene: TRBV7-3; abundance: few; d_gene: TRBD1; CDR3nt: TGTGCCAGCAGCTTAAGTGGGACAGGGACTACCTCTGGAAACACCATATATTTT; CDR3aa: CASSLSGTGTTSGNTIYF
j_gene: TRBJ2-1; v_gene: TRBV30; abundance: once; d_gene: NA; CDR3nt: TGTGCCTGGAGTGTACGGAATGAGCAGTTCTTC; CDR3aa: CAWSVRNEQFF
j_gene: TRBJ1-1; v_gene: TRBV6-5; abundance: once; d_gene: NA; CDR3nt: TGTGCCAGCACCGAAGGGGGGGGCGGGAAAGCTTTCTTT; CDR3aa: CASTEGGGGKAFF
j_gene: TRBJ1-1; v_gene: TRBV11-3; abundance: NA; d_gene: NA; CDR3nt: TGTGCCAGCAGCGTCCGACAGAAGGGGGCTGAAGCTTTCTTT; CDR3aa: CASSVRQKGAEAFF
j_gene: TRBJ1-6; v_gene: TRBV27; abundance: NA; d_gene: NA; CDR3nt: TGTGCCAGCAGCTACAGGGTAAAGGGTTCACCCCTCCACTTT; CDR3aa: CASSYRVKGSPLHF
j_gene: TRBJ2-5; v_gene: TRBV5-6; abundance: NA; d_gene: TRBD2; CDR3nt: TGTGCCAGCAGCTCGAGGACTAGCGGTGAGACCCAGTACTTC; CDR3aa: CASSSRTSGETQYF
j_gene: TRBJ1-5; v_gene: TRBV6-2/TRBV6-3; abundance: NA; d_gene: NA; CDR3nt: TGTGCCAGCAGTGGTTCCGGGGGGAGGCAGCCCCAGCATTTT; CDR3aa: CASSGSGGRQPQHF
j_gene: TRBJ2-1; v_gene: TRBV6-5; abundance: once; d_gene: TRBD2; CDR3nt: TGTGCCAGCACTCCTCTAGCGGGGGGTAATAATGAGCAGTTCTTC; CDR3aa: CASTPLAGGNNEQFF
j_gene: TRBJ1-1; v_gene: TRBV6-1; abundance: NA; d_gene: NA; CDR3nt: TGTGCCAGCAGTGAACTGGGGGCGGTGAACACTGAAGCTTTCTTT; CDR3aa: CASSELGAVNTEAFF
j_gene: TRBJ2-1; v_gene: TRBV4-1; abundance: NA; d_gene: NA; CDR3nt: TGCGCCAGCAGCCAAGATCGTGTTAATGAGCAGTTCTTC; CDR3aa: CASSQDRVNEQFF
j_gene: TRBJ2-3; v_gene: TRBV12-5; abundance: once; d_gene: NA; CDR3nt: TGTGCTAGTGGTTTGGTACCGTTCGAGGCCCCGGCCTTGACAGATACGCAGTATTTT; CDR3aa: CASGLVPFEAPALTDTQYF
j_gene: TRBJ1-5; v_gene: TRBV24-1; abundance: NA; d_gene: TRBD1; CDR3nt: TGTGCCACCAGTGACCGGACAGGGGGCTTGGAGCCCCAGCATTTT; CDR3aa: CATSDRTGGLEPQHF
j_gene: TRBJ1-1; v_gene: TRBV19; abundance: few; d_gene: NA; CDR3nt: TGTGCCAGTAGTATACTCAGCGGGACTGAAGCTTTCTTT; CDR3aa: CASSILSGTEAFF
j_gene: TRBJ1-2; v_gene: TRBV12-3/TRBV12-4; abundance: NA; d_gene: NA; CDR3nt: TGTGCCAGCAGTTTTCAGGGAAAGTATGGCTACACCTTC; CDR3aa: CASSFQGKYGYTF